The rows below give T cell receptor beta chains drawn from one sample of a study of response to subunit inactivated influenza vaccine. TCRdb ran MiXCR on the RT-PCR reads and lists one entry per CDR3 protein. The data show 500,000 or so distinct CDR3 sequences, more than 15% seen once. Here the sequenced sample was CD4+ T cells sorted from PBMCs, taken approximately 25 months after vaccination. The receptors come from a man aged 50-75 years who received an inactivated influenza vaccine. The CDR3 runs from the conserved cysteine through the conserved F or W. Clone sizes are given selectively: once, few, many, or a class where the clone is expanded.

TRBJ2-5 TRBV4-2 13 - CASSSGRAETQYF
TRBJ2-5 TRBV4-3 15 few CASSQSGGGPETQYF
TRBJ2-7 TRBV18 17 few CASSRGTSGIITYEQYF
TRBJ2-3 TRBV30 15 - CAWRLRDRGTDTQYF
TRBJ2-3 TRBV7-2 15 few CASSRTRTSTDTQYF
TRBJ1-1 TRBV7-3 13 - CASSSTGTTEAFF
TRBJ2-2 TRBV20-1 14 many CSARRRTNTGELFF
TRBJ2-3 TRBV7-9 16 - CASSLRGLAGLDTQYF
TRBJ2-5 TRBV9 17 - CASSVGSRWEAQETQYF
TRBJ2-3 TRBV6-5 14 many CASSYRGRTDTQYF
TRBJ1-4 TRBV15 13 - CATRSTGEEKLFF
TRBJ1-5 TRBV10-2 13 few CASKPASNQPQHF
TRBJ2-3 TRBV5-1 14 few CASSGTSGTDTQYF
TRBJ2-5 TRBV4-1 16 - CASSQGERSGGVDQYF
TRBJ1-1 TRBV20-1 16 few CSATRRAMHMNTEAFF
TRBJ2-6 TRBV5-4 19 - CASSLAPGQLFSGANVLTF
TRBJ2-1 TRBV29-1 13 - CRVTSGISDEQFF
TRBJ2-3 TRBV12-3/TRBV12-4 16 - CASSLRQSFSTDTQYF
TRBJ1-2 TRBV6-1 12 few CASRTDLYGYTF
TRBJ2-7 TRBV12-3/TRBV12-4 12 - CASSFVLHEQYF
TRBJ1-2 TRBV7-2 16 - CASSTAGTVANYGYTF
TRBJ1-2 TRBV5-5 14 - CASSPFTQPYGYTF
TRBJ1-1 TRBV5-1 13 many CASSRTGDTEAFF
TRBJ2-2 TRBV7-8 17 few CASSLVPGSGSPGELFF
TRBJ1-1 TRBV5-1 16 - CASSPGGAALNTEAFF
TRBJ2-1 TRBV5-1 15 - CASSFGGESYNEQFF
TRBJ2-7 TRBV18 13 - CASSRDSVYEQYF
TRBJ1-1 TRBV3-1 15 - CASSPEGFMNTEAFF
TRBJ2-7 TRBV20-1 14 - CSARRQGHSYEQYF
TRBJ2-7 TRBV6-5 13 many CASSYSDSYEQYF
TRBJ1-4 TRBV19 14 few CASSSGVANEKLFF
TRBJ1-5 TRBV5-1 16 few CASSPGTGSANQPQHF
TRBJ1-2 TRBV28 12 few CASSLPRGGYTF
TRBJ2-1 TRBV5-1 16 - CASSLLLMGEGNEQFF
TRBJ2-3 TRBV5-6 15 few CASSGYRVYTDTQYF